This T cell receptor (beta chain) was sequenced during a study of blood T cell repertoires in COVID-19. Study information: Sites across the United States, Italy and Spain contributed samples from acute and convalescent COVID-19.

Germline CDR1 reads KGHDR; CDR2 reads SFDVKD. The CDR3 loop spans 14 amino acids. Trimming took 7 bases from V and 4 from J; bases not matched to a gene: 4. The method was immunoSEQ multiplex PCR; TCRdb's version includes in-frame clones alone and lacks a portion of them. The sample consists of about 150,000 clones, around nine tenths of them appearing once. The sequence derives from a woman of 80 years or more with COVID-19, enrolled during active disease. This rearrangement joins TRBV24-1 to TRBJ2-3; TRBD1 agrees at 10 bases. Material for sequencing was peripheral blood. The CDR3 here is CATSRTGGSDTQYF. The CDR3 DNA reads as TGTGCCACCAGCCGGACAGGGGGGTCAGATACGCAGTATTTT.